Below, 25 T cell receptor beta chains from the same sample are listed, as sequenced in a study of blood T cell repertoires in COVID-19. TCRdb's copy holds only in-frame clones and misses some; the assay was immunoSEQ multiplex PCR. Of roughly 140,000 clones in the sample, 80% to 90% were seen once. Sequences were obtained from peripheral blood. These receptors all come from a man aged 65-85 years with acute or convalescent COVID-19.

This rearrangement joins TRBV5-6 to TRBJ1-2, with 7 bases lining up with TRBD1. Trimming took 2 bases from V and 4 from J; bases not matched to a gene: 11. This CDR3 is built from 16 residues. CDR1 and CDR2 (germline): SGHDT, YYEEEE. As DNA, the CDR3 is TGTGCCAGCAGCTTTAAAACCGGGACAGTTTTCTATGGCTACACCTTC. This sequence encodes CASSFKTGTVFYGYTF.

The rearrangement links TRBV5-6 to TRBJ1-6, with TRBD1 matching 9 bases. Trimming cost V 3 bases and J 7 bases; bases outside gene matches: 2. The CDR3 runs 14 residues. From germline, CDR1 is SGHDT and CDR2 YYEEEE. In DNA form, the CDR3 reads TGTGCCAGCAGCTGGGACAGGGTAAATTCACCCCTCCACTTT. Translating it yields CASSWDRVNSPLHF.

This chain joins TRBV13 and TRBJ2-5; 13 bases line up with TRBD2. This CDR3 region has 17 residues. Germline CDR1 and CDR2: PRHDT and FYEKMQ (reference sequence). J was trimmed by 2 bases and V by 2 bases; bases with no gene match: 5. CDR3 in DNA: TGTGCCAGCAGCTTAAGGACTAGCGGGAGTAGACAAGAGACCCAGTACTTC. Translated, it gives CASSLRTSGSRQETQYF.

CDR3 region: CASSLFGPDGGGYTF. Here the CDR3 DNA reads TGTGCCAGCAGTTTATTCGGGCCAGATGGGGGGGGCTACACCTTC. The gene calls are TRBV27 and TRBJ1-2; a possible D gene is TRBD1 (5 bases). V shed 1 base and J shed 8 bases, with 17 bases lying between them. The V gene's germline CDR1 is MNHEY and CDR2 SMNVEV (reference sequence). The CDR3 runs 15 residues.

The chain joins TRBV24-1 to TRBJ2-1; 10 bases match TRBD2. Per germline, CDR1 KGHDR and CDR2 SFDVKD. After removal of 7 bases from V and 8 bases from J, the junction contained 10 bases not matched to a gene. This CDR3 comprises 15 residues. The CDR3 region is CATSSGRARFDEQFF. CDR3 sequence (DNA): TGTGCCACCAGCAGCGGGAGGGCGCGTTTCGATGAGCAGTTCTTC.

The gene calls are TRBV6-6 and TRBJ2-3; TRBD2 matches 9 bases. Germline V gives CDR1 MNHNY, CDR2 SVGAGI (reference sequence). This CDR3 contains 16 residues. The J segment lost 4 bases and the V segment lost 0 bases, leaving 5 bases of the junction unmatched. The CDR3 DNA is TGTGCCAGCAGTTACTCTGCGGGAGGGCACGCAGATACGCAGTATTTT. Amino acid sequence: CASSYSAGGHADTQYF.

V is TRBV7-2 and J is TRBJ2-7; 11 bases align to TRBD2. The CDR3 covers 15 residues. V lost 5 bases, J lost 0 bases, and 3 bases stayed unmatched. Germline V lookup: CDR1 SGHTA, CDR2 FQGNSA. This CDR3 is CASSEGLAVSYEQYF. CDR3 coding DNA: TGTGCCAGCAGCGAGGGACTAGCGGTCTCCTACGAGCAGTACTTC.

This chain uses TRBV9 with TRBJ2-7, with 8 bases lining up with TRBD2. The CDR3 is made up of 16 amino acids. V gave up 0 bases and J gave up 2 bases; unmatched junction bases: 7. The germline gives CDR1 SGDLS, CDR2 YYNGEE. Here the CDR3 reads CASSVGLTSDPYEQYF. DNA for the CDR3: TGTGCCAGCAGCGTAGGTCTGACTAGCGACCCCTACGAGCAGTACTTC.

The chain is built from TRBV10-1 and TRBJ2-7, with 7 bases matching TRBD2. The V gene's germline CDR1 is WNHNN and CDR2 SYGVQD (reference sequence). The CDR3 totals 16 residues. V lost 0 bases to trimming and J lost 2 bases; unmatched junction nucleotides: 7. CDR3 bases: TGCGCCAGCAGTGAGTCGCGGGAGCGGAGCACCTACGAGCAGTACTTC. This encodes CASSESRERSTYEQYF.

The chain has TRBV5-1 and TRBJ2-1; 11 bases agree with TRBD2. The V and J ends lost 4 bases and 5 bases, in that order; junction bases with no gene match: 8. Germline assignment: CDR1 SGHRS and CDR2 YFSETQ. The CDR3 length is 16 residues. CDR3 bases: TGCGCCAGCAGCGACCTTAGCGGGAGGGGGAACAATGAGCAGTTCTTC. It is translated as CASSDLSGRGNNEQFF.

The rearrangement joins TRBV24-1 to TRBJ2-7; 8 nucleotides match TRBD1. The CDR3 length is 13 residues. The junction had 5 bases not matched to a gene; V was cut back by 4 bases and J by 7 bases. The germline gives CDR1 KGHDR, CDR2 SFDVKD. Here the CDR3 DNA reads TGTGCCACCAGTGAGAACAGGGGGAGGGAGCAGTACTTC. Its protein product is CATSENRGREQYF.

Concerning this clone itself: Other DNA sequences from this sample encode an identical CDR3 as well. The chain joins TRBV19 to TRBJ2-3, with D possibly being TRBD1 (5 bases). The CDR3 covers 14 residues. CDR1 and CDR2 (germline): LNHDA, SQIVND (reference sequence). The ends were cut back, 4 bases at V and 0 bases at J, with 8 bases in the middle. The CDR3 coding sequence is TGTGCCAGTAGTAAGGGGTCGAGCACAGATACGCAGTATTTT. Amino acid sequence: CASSKGSSTDTQYF.

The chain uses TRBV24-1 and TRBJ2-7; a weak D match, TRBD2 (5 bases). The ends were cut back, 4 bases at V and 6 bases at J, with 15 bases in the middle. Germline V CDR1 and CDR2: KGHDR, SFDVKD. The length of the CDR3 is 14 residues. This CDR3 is CATSDTAGPSEQYF. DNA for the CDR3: TGTGCCACCAGTGACACTGCGGGCCCCAGCGAGCAGTACTTC.

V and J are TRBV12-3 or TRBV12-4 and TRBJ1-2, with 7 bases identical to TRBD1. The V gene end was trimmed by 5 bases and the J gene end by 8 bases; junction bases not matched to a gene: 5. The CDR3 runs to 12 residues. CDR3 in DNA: TGTGCCAGCAGTAAACAGGGGCAGGGCTACACCTTC. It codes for CASSKQGQGYTF.

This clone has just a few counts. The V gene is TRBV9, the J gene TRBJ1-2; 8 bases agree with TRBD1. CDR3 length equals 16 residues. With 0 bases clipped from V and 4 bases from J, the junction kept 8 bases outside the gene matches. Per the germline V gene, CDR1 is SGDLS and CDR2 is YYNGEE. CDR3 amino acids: CASSVATGQGAYGYTF. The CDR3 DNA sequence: TGTGCCAGCAGCGTAGCTACTGGACAGGGAGCCTATGGCTACACCTTC. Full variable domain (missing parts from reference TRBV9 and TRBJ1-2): DSGVTQTPKHLITATGQRVTLRCSPRSGDLSVYWYQQSLDQGLQFLIQYYNGEERAKGNILERFSAQQFPDLHSELNLSSLELGDSALYFCASSVATGQGAYGYTFGSGTRLTVV.

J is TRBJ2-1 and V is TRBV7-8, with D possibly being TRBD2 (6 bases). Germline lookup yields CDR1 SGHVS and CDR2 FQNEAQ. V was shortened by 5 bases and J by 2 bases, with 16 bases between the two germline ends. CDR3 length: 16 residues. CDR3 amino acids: CASSPQTGVAYNEQFF. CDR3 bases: TGTGCCAGCAGCCCTCAAACGGGAGTTGCCTACAATGAGCAGTTCTTC.

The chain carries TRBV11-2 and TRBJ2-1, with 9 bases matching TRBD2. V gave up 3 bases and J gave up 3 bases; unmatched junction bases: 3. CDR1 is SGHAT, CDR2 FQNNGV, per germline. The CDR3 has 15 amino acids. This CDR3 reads CASSFSGGYYNEQFF. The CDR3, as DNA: TGTGCCAGCAGCTTTAGCGGGGGTTACTACAATGAGCAGTTCTTC. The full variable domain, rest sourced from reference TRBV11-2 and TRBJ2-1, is EAGVAQSPRYKIIEKRQSVAFWCNPISGHATLYWYQQILGQGPKLLIQFQNNGVVDDSQLPKDRFSAERLKGVDSTLKIQPAKLEDSAVYLCASSFSGGYYNEQFFGPGTRLTVL.

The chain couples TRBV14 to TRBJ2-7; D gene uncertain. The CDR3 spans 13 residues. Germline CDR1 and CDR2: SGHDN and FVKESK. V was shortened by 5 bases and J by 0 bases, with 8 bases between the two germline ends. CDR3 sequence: CASSADNSYEQYF. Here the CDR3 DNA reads TGTGCCAGCAGCGCTGACAACTCCTACGAGCAGTACTTC.

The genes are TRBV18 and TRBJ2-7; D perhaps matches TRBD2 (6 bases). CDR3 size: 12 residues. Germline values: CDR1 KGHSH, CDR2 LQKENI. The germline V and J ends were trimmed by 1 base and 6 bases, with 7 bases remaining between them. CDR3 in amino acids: CASSPRGVEQYF. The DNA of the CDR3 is TGTGCCAGCTCACCACGGGGGGTCGAGCAGTACTTC.

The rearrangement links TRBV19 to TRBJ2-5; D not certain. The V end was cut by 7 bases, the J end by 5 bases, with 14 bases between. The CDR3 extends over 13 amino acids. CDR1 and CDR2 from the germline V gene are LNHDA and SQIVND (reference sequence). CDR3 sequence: CASMAETMETQYF. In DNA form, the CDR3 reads TGTGCCAGTATGGCCGAGACAATGGAGACCCAGTACTTC.

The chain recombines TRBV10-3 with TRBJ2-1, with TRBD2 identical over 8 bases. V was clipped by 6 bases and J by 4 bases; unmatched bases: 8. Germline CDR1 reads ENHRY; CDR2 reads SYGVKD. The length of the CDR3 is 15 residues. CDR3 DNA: TGTGCCATCAGATCAGCGGGAGTCGCTTACAATGAGCAGTTCTTC. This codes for CAIRSAGVAYNEQFF.

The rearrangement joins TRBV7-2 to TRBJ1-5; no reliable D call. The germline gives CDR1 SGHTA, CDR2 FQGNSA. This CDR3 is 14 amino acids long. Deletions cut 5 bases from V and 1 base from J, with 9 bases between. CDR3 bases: TGTGCCAGCAGCCACGGAGGGAGCAATCAGCCCCAGCATTTT. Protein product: CASSHGGSNQPQHF.

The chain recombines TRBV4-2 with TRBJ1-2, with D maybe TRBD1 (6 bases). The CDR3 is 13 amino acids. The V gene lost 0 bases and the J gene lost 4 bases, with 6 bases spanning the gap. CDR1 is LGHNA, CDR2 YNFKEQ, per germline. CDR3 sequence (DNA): TGTGCCAGCAGCCAAGAAGGGGGCTATGGCTACACCTTC. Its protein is CASSQEGGYGYTF.

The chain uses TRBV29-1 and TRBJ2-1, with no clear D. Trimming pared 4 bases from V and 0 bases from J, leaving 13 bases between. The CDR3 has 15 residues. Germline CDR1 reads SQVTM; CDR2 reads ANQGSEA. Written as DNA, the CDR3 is TGCAGCGTTGGATTTTTAGTGAGCTCCTACAATGAGCAGTTCTTC. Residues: CSVGFLVSSYNEQFF.

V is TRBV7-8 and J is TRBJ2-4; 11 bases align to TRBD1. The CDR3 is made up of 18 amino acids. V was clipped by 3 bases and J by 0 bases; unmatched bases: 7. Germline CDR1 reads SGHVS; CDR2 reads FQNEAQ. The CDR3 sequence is CASSFDSGTGGAKNIQYF. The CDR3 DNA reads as TGTGCCAGCAGCTTTGACTCCGGGACAGGGGGAGCCAAAAACATTCAGTACTTC.